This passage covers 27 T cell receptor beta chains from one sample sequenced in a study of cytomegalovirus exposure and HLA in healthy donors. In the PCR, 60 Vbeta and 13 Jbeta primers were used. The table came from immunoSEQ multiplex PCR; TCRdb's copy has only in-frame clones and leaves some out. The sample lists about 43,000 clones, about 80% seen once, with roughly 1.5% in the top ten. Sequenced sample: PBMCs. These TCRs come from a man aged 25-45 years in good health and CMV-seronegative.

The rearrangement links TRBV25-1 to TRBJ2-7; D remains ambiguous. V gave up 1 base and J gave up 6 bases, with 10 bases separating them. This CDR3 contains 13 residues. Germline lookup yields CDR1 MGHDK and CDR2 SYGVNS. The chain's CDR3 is CASSELLNGEQYF. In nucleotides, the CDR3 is TGTGCCAGCAGTGAATTGCTGAACGGCGAGCAGTACTTC.

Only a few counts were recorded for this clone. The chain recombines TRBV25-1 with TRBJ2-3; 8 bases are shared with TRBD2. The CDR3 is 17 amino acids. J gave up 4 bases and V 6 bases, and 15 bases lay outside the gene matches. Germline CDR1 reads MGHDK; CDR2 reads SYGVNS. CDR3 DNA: TGTGCCAGCAGAAACCAAGCCGGGACTAGAGATGCAGATACGCAGTATTTT. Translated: CASRNQAGTRDADTQYF.

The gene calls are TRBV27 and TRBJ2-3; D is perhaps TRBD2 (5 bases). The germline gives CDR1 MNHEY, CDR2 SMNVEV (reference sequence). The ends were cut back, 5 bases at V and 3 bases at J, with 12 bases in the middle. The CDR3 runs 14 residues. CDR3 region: CASSAGLRTDTQYF. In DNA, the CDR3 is TGTGCCAGCAGTGCGGGCCTGCGGACAGATACGCAGTATTTT.

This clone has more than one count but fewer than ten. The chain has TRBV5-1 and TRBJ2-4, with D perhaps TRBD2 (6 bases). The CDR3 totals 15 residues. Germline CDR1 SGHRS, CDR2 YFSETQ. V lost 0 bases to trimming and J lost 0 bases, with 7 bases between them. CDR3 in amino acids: CASSLVGGAKNIQYF. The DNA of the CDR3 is TGCGCCAGCAGCTTGGTGGGGGGAGCCAAAAACATTCAGTACTTC.

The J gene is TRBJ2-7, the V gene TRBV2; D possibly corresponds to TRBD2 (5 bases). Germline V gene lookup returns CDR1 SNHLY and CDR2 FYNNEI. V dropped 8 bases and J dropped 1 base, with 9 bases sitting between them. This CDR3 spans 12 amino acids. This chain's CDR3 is CASRGESYEQYF. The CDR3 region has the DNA TGTGCCAGCCGGGGAGAATCCTACGAGCAGTACTTC. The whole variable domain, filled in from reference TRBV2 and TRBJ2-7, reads EPEVTQTPSHQVTQMGQEVILRCVPISNHLYFYWYRQILGQKVEFLVSFYNNEISEKSEIFDDQFSVERPDGSNFTLKIRSTKLEDSAMYFCASRGESYEQYFGPGTRLTVT.

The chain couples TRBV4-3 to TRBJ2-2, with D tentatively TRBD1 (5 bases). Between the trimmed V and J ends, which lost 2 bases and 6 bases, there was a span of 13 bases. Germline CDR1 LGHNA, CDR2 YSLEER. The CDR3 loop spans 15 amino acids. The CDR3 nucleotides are TGCGCCAGCAGCCAAAAGACAGTCCGGTCCGGGGAGCTGTTTTTT. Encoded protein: CASSQKTVRSGELFF.

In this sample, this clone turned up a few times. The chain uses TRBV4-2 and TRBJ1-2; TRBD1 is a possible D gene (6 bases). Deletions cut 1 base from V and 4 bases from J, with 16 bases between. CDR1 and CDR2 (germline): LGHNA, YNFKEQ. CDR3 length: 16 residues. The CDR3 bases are TGTGCCAGCAGCCAAGGGGCCGGACAGACAATCTATGGCTACACCTTC. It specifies CASSQGAGQTIYGYTF.

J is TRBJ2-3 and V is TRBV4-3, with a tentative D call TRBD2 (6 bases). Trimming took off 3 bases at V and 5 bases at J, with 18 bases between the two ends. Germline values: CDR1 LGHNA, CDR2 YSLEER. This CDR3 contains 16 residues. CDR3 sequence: CASSHLPGLEGDTQYF. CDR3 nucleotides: TGCGCCAGCAGCCACCTACCGGGACTCGAGGGAGATACGCAGTATTTT.

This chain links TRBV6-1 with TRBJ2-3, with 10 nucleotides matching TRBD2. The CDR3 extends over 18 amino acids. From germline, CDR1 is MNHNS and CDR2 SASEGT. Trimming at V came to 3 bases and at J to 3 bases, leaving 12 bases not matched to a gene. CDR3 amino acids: CASSDSSGGGLRTDTQYF. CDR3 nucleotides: TGTGCCAGCAGTGATTCTAGCGGGGGTGGTCTAAGGACAGATACGCAGTATTTT.

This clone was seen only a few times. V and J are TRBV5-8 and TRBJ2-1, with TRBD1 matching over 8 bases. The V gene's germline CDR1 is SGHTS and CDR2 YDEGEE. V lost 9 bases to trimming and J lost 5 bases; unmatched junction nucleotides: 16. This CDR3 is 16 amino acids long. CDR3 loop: CATRKWDRSFNNEQFF. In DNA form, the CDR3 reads TGTGCCACCCGGAAATGGGACAGGTCGTTTAACAATGAGCAGTTCTTC.

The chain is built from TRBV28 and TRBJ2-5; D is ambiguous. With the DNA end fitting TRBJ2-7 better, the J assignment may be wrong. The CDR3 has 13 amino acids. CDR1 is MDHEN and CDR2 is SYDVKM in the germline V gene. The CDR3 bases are TGTGCCAGCAGTTTCCGGTACCTCTACGAGCAGTACTTC. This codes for CASSFRYLYEQYF.

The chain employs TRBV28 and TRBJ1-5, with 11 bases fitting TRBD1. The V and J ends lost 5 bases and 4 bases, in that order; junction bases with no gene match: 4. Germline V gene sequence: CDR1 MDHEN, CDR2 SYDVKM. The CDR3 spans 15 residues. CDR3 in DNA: TGTGCCAGCAGTCCCGGGACAGGGGGAAATCAGCCCCAGCATTTT. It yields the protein CASSPGTGGNQPQHF.

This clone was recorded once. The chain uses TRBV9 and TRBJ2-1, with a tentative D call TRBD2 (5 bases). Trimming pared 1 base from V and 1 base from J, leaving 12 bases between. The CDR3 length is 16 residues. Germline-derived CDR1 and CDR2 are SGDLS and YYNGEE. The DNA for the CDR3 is TGTGCCAGCAGCGTAAGGTCGGGAAGTTCCTACAATGAGCAGTTCTTC. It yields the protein CASSVRSGSSYNEQFF.

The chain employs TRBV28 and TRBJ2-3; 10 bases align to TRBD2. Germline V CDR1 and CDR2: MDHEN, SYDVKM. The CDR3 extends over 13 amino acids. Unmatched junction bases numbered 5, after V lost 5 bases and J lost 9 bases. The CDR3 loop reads CASSTPGLATQYF. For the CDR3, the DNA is TGTGCCAGCAGTACCCCGGGACTAGCGACGCAGTATTTT.

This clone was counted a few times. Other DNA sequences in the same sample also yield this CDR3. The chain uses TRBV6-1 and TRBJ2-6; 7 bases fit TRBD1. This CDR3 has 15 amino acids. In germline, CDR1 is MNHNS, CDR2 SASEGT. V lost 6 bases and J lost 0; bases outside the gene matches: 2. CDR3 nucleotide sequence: TGTGCCAGCAGGGCAGGGGGCTCTGGGGCCAACGTCCTGACTTTC. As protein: CASRAGGSGANVLTF.

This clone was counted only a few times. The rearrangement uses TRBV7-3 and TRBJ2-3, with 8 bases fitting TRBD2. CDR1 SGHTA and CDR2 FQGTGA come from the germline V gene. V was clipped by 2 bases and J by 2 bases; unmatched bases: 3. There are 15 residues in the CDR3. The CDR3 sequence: CASSLAGGPTDTQYF. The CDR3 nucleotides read TGTGCCAGCAGCTTAGCGGGAGGTCCCACAGATACGCAGTATTTT.

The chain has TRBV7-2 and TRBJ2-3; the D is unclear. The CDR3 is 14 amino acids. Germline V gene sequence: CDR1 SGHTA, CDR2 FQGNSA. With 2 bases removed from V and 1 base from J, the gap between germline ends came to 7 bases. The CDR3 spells CASSLSPGTDTQYF. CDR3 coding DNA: TGTGCCAGCAGCTTATCGCCGGGCACAGATACGCAGTATTTT.

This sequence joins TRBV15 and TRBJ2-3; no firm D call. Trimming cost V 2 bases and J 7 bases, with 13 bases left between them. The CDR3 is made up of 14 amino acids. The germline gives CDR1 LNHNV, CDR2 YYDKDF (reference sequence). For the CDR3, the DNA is TGTGCCACCAGCAGATTCAAGTACGACAATACGCAGTATTTT. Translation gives CATSRFKYDNTQYF.

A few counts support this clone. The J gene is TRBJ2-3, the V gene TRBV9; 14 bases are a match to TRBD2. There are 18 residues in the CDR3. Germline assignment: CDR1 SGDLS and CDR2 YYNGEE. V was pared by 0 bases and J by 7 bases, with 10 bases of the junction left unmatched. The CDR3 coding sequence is TGTGCCAGCAGCGTAGTGGATGGGACTAGCGGGAGTCGATATACGCAGTATTTT. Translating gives CASSVVDGTSGSRYTQYF.

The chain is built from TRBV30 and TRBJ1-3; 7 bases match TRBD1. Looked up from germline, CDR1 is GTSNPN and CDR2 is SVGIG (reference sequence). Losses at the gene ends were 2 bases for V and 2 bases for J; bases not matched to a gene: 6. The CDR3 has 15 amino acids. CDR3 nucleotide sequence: TGTGCCTGGAGTTTCTACAGGGGTACTGGAAACACCATATATTTT. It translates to CAWSFYRGTGNTIYF.

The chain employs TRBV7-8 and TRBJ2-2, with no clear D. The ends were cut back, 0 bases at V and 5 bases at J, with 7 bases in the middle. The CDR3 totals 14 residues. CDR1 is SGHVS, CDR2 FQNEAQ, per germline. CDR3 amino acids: CASSLASLTGELFF. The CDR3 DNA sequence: TGTGCCAGCAGCTTAGCGAGTTTGACCGGGGAGCTGTTTTTT.

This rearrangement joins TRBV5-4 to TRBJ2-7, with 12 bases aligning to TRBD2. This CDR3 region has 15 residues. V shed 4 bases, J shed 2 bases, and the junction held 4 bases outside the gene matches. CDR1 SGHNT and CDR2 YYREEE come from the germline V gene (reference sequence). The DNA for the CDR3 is TGTGCCAGCAGCCCAAGGACTAGCGGGGCCTACGAGCAGTACTTC. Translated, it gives CASSPRTSGAYEQYF. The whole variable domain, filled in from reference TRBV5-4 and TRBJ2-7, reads ETGVTQSPTHLIKTRGQQVTLRCSSQSGHNTVSWYQQALGQGPQFIFQYYREEENGRGNFPPRFSGLQFPNYSSELNVNALELDDSALYLCASSPRTSGAYEQYFGPGTRLTVT.

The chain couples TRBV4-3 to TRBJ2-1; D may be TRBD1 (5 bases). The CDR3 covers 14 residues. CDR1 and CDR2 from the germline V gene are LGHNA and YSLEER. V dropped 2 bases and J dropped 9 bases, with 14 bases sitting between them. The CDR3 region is CASSQSPQQGEQFF. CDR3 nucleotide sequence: TGCGCCAGCAGCCAATCCCCGCAGCAGGGTGAGCAGTTCTTC.

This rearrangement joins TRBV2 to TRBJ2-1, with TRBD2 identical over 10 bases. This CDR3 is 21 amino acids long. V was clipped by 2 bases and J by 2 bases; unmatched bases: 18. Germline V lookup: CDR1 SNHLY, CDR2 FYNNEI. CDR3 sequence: CASSEPIRPISGRPTYNEQFF. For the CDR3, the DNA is TGTGCCAGCAGTGAACCAATCCGACCTATTAGCGGGAGGCCTACCTACAATGAGCAGTTCTTC.

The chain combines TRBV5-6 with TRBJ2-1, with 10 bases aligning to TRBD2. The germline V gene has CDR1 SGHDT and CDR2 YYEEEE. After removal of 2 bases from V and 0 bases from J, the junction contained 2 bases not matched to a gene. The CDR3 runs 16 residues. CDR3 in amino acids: CASSFASGSSYNEQFF. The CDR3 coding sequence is TGTGCCAGCAGCTTTGCTAGCGGGAGCTCCTACAATGAGCAGTTCTTC.

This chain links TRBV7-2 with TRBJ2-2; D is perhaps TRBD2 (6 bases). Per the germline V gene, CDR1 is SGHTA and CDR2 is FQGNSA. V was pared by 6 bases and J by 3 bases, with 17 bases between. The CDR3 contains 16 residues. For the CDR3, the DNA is TGTGCCAGCAGGAGGAGGGAGCGGATAGACACCGGGGAGCTGTTTTTT. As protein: CASRRRERIDTGELFF.

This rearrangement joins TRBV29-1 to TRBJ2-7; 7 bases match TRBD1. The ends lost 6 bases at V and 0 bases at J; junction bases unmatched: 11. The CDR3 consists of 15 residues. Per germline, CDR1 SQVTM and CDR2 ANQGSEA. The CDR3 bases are TGCAGCGTCCTGAAATTGACAGGGAACTCCTACGAGCAGTACTTC. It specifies CSVLKLTGNSYEQYF.